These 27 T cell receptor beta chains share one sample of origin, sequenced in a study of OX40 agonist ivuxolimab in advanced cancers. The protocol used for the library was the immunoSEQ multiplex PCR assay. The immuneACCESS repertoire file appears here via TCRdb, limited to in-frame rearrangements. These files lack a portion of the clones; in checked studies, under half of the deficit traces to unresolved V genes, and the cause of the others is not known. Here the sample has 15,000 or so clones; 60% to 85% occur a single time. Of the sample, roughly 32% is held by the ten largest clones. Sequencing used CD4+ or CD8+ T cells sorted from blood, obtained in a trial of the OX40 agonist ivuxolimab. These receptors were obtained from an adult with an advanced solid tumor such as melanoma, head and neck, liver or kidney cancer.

CDR3 sequence (DNA): TGTGCCAGCAGTTCTAGTTCCCGTACCTACGAGCAGTACTTC. Translating gives CASSSSSRTYEQYF. This chain links TRBV5-4 with TRBJ2-7; D unresolved. Germline CDR1 is SGHNT and CDR2 is YYREEE (reference sequence). Deletions cut 5 bases from V and 2 bases from J, with 14 bases between. The CDR3 sequence is 14 residues long.

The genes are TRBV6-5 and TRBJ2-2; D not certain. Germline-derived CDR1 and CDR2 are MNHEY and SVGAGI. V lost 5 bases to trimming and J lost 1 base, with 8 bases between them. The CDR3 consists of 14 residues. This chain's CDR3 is CASSRTGNTGELFF. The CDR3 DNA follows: TGTGCCAGCAGTCGGACGGGGAACACCGGGGAGCTGTTTTTT.

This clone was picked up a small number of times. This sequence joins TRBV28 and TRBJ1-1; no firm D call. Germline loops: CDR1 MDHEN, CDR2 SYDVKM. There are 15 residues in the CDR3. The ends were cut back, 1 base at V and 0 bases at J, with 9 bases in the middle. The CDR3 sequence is CASSLLAQMNTEAFF. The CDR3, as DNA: TGTGCCAGCAGTTTATTAGCTCAAATGAACACTGAAGCTTTCTTT.

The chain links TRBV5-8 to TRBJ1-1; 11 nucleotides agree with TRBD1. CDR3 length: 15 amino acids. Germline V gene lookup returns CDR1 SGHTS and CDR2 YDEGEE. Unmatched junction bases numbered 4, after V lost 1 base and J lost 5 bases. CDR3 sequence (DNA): TGTGCCAGCAGCTTGTGGGACAGGGGGGGTACTGAAGCTTTCTTT. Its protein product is CASSLWDRGGTEAFF.

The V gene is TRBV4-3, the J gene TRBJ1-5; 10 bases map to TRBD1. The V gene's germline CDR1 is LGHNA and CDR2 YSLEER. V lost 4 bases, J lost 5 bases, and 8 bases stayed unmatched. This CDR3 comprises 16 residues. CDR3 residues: CASSPGQGDEDQPQHF. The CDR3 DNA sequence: TGCGCCAGCAGCCCCGGACAGGGGGATGAGGATCAGCCCCAGCATTTT.

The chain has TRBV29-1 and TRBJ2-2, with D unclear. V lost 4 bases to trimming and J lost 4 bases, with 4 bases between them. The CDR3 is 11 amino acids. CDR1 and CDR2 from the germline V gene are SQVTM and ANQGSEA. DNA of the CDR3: TGCAGCGTTGTCATCACCGGGGAGCTGTTTTTT. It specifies CSVVITGELFF.

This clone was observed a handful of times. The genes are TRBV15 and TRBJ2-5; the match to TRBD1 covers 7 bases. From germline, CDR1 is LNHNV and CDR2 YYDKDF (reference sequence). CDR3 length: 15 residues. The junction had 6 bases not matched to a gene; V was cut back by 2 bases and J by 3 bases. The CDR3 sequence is CATSRTTGLKETQYF. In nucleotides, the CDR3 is TGTGCCACCAGCAGAACGACAGGGTTGAAAGAGACCCAGTACTTC.

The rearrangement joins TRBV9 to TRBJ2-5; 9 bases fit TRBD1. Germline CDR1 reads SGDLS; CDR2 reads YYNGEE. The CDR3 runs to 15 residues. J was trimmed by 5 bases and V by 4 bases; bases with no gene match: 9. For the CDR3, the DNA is TGTGCCAGCAGCTCTCCGGGACAGGGTGGTGAGACCCAGTACTTC. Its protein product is CASSSPGQGGETQYF.

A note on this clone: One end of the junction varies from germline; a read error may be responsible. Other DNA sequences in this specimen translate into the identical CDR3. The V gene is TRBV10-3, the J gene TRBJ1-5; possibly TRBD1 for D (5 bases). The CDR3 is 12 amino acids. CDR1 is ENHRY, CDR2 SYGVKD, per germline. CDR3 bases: TGTGCCACCGCCGGTAGAGGGGAGCCCCAACATTTT. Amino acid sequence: CATAGRGEPQHF.

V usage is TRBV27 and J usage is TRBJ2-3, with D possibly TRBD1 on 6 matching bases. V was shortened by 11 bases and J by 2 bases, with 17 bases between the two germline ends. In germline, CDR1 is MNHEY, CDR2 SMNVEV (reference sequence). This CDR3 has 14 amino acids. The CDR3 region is CAAAHRDITDTQYF. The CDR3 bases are TGTGCCGCAGCTCACAGGGATATCACAGATACGCAGTATTTT.

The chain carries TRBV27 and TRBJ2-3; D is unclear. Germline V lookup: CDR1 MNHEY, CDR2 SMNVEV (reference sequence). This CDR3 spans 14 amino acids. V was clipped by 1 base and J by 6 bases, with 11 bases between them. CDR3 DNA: TGTGCCAGCAGTTTATTTTCCCGGCCGGATACGCAGTATTTT. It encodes CASSLFSRPDTQYF.

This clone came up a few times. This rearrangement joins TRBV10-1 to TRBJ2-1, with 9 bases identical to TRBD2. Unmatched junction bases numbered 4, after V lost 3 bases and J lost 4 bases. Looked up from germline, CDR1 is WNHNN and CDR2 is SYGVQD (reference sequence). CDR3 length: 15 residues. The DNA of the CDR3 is TGCGCCAGCAGTGAAGAGACTAGCGGTTACAATGAGCAGTTCTTC. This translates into CASSEETSGYNEQFF.

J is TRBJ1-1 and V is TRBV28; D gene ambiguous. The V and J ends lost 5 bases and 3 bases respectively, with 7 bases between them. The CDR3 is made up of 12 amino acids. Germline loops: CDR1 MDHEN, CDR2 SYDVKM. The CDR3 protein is CASSPSHTEAFF. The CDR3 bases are TGTGCCAGCAGTCCAAGCCACACTGAAGCTTTCTTT.

The CDR3 bases are TGTGCCAGCAGCTTGGCGGGACTAGGGTCTTCCGAGACCCAGTACTTC. Protein sequence: CASSLAGLGSSETQYF. The chain recombines TRBV5-8 with TRBJ2-5, with 8 bases aligning to TRBD2. The germline V gene has CDR1 SGHTS and CDR2 YDEGEE. The length of the CDR3 is 16 residues. V lost 0 bases and J lost 5; bases outside the gene matches: 9. The complete variable domain, with remaining parts taken from reference TRBV5-8 and TRBJ2-5, reads EAGVTQSPTHLIKTRGQQATLRCSPISGHTSVYWYQQALGLGLQFLLWYDEGEERNRGNFPPRFSGRQFPNYSSELNVNALELEDSALYLCASSLAGLGSSETQYFGPGTRLLVL.

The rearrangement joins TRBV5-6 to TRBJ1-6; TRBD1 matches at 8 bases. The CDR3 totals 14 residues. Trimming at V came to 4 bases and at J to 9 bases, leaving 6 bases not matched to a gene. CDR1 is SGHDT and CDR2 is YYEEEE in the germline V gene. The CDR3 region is CASSPGQGGSPLHF. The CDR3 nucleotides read TGTGCCAGCAGCCCTGGACAGGGAGGTTCACCCCTCCACTTT.

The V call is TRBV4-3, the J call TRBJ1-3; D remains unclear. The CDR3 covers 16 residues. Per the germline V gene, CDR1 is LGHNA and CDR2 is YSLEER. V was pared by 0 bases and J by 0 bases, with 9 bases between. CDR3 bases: TGCGCCAGCAGCCAAGATGGCACTGCCTCTGGAAACACCATATATTTT. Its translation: CASSQDGTASGNTIYF.

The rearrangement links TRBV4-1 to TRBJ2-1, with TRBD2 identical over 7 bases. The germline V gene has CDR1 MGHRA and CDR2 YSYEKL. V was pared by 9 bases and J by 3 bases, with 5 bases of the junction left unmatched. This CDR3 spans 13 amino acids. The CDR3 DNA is TGCGCCAGTAAAGGGACTAACTACAATGAGCAGTTCTTC. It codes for CASKGTNYNEQFF.

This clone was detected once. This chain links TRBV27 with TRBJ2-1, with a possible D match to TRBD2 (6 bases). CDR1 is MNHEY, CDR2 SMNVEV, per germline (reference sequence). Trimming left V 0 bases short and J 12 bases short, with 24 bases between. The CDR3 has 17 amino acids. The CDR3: CASSLSVEGTGRHGQFF. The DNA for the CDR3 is TGTGCCAGCAGTTTATCTGTGGAGGGGACCGGACGACACGGGCAGTTCTTC.

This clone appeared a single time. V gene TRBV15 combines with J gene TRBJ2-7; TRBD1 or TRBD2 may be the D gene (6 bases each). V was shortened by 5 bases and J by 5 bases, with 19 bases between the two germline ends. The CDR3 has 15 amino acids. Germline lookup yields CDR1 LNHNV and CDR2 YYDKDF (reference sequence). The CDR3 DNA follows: TGTGCCACCAGCGACGGAGAGGGGGGCTTGGACGAGCAGTACTTC. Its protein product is CATSDGEGGLDEQYF.

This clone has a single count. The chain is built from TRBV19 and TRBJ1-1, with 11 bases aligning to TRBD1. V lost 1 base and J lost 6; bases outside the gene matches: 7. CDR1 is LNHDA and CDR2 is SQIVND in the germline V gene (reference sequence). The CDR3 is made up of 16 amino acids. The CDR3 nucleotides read TGTGCCAGTAGTATAGGACCCCTGGGACAGGGGGCTGAAGCTTTCTTT. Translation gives CASSIGPLGQGAEAFF.

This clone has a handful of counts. The CDR3 region has the DNA TGCGCCAGCAGCCAAGATCAAGCGGGGGGTAACACCGGGGAGCTGTTTTTT. Its translation is CASSQDQAGGNTGELFF. The J gene is TRBJ2-2, the V gene TRBV4-3, with 9 bases matching TRBD2. Germline CDR1 reads LGHNA; CDR2 reads YSLEER. J was trimmed by 2 bases and V by 0 bases; bases with no gene match: 4. The CDR3 is 17 amino acids.

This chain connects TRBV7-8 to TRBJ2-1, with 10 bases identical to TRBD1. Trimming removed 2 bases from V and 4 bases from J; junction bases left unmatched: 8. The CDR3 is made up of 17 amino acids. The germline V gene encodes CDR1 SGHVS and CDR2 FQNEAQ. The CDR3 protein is CASSLPDRGREYNEQFF. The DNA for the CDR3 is TGTGCCAGCAGCTTACCCGACAGGGGGCGAGAATACAATGAGCAGTTCTTC.

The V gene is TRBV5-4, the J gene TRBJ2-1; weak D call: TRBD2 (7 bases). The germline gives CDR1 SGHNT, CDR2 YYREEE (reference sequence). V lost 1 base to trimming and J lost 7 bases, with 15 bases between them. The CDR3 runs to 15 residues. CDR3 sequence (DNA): TGTGCCAGCAGCTTGAGGGGGGGCCCTACGAATGAGCAGTTCTTC. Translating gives CASSLRGGPTNEQFF.

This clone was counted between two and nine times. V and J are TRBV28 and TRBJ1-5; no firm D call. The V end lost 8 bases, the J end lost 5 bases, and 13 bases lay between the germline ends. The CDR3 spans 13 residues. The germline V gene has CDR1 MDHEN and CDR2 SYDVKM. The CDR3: CASVNWGDQPQHF. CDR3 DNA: TGTGCCAGCGTTAATTGGGGAGATCAGCCCCAGCATTTT.

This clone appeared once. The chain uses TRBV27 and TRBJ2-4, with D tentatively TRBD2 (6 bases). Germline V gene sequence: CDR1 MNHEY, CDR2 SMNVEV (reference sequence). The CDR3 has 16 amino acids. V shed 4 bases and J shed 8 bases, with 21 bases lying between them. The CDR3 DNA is TGTGCCAGCAGTTCAACTTTGGGACTCAAGCTATACATTCAGTACTTC. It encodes CASSSTLGLKLYIQYF.

The CDR3 DNA sequence: TGTGCGAGTGTTAGGATCGGTTACAATGAGCAGTTCTTC. Translation gives CASVRIGYNEQFF. This sequence joins TRBV5-6 and TRBJ2-1; D remains unclear. Germline V lookup: CDR1 SGHDT, CDR2 YYEEEE. The CDR3 spans 13 residues.

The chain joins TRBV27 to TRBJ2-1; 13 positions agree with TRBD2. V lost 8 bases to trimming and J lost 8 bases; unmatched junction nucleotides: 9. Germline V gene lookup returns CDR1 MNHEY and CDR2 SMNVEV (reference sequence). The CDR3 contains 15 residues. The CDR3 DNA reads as TGTGCCAGCGTTAAGGGACTAGCGGGACGGGATGAGCAGTTCTTC. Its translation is CASVKGLAGRDEQFF.